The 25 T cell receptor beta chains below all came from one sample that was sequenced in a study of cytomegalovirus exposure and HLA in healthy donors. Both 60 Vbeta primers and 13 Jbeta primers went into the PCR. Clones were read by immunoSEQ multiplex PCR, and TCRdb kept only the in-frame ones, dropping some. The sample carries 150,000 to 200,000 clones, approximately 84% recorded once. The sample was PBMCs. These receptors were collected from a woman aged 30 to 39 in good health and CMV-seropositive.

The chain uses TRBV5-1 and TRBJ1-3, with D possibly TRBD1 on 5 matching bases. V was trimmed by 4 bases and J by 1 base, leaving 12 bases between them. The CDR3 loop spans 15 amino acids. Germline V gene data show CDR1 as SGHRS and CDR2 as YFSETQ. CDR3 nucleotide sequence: TGCGCCAGCAGCCCGATCGGGGGGTCTGGAAACACCATATATTTT. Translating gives CASSPIGGSGNTIYF.

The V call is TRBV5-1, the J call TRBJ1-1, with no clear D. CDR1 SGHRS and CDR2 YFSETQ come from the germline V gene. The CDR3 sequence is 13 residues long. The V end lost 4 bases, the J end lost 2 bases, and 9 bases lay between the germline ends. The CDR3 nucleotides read TGCGCCAGCAGCCAAACACGTAACACTGAAGCTTTCTTT. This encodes CASSQTRNTEAFF.

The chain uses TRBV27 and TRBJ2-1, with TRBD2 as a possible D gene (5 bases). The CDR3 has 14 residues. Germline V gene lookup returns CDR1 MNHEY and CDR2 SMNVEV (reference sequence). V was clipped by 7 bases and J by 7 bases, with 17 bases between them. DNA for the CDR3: TGTGCCAGCATCGGCGGGCCTGGTGGAAATGAGCAGTTCTTC. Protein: CASIGGPGGNEQFF.

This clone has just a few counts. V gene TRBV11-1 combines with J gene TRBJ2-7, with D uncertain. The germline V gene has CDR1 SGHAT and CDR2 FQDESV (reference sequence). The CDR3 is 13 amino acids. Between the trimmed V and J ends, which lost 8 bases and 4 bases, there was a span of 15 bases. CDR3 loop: CASAAAEEYEQYF. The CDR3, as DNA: TGTGCCAGCGCGGCGGCAGAGGAGTACGAGCAGTACTTC. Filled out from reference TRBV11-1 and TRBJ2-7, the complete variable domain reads EAEVAQSPRYKITEKSQAVAFWCDPISGHATLYWYRQILGQGPELLVQFQDESVVDDSQLPKDRFSAERLKGVDSTLKIQPAELGDSAMYLCASAAAEEYEQYFGPGTRLTVT.

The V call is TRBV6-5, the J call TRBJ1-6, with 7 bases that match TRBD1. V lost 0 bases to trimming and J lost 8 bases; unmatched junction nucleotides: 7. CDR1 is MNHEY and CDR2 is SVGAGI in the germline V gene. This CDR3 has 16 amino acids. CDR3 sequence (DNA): TGTGCCAGCAGTTACTCTTCGGGACAGAGCTATTCACCCCTCCACTTT. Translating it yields CASSYSSGQSYSPLHF.

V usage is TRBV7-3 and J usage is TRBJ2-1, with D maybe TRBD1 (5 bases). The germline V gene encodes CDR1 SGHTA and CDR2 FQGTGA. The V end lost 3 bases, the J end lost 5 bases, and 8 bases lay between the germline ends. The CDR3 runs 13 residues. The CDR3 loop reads CASSFKGNNEQFF. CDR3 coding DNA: TGTGCCAGCAGCTTCAAGGGGAACAATGAGCAGTTCTTC.

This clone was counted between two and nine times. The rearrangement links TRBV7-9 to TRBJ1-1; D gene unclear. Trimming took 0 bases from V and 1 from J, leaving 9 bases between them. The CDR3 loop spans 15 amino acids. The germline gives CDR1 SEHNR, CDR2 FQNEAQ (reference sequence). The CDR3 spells CASSLAEGPNTEAFF. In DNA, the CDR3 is TGTGCCAGCAGCTTAGCGGAGGGCCCGAACACTGAAGCTTTCTTT.

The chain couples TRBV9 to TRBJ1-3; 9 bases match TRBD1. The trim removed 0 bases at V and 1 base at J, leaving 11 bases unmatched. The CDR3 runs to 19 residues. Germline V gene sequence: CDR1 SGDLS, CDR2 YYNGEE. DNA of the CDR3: TGTGCCAGCAGCGTAGTCTCGGCCGGGACAGGGCGATCTGGAAACACCATATATTTT. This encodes CASSVVSAGTGRSGNTIYF. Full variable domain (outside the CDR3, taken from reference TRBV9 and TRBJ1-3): DSGVTQTPKHLITATGQRVTLRCSPRSGDLSVYWYQQSLDQGLQFLIQYYNGEERAKGNILERFSAQQFPDLHSELNLSSLELGDSALYFCASSVVSAGTGRSGNTIYFGEGSWLTVV.

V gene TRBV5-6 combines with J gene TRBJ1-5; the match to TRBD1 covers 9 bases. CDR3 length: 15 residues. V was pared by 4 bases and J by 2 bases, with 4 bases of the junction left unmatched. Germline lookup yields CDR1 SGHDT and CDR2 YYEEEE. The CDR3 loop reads CASSQQGAGNQPQHF. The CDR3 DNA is TGTGCCAGCAGCCAACAGGGGGCCGGCAATCAGCCCCAGCATTTT.

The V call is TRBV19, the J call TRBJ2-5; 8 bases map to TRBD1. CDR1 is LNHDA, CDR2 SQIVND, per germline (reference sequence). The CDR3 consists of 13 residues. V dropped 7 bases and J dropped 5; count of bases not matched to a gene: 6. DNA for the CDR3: TGTGCCAGTACCGCAGGGGGCTGGGAGACCCAGTACTTC. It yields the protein CASTAGGWETQYF.

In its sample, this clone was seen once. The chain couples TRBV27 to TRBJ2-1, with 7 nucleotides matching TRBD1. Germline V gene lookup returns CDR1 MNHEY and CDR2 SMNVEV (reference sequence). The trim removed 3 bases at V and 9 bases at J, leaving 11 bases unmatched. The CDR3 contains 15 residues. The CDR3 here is CASSFKRQGRGEQFF. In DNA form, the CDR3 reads TGTGCCAGCAGTTTCAAGAGACAGGGAAGGGGTGAGCAGTTCTTC.

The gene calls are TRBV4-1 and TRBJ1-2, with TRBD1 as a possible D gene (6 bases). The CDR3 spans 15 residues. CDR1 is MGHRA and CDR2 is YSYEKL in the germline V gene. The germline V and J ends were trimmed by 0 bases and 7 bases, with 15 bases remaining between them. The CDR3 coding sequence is TGCGCCAGCAGCCAAGATAGCAGGGGACCGCCTGGCTACACCTTC. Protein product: CASSQDSRGPPGYTF.

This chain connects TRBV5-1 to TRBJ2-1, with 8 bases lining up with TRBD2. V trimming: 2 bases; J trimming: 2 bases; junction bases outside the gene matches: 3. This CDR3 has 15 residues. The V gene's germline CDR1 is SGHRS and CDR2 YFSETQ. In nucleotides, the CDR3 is TGCGCCAGCAGCTTCGGGGGGGCCCCCTACAATGAGCAGTTCTTC. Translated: CASSFGGAPYNEQFF.

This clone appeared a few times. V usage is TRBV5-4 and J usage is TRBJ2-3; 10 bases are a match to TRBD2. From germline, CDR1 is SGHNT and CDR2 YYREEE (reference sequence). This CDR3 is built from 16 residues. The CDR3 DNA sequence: TGTGCAAGCGGGTTTCAGCGGGGGGGCAACACAGATACGCAGTATTTT. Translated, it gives CASGFQRGGNTDTQYF. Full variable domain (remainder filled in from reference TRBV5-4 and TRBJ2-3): ETGVTQSPTHLIKTRGQQVTLRCSSQSGHNTVSWYQQALGQGPQFIFQYYREEENGRGNFPPRFSGLQFPNYSSELNVNALELDDSALYLCASGFQRGGNTDTQYFGPGTRLTVL.

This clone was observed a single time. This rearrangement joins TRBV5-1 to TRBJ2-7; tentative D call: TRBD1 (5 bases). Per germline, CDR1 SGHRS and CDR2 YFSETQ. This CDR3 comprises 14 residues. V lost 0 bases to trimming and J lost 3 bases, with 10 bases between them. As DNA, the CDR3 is TGCGCCAGCAGCTTGGATGACAGCCTCTACGAGCAGTACTTC. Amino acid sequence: CASSLDDSLYEQYF.

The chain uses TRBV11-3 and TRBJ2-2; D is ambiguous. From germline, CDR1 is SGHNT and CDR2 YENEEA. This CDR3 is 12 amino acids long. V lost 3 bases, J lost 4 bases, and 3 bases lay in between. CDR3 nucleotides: TGTGCCAGCAGCTTGAGCACCGGGGAGCTGTTTTTT. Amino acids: CASSLSTGELFF. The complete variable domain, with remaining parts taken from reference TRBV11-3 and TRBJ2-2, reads EAGVVQSPRYKIIEKKQPVAFWCNPISGHNTLYWYLQNLGQGPELLIRYENEEAVDDSQLPKDRFSAERLKGVDSTLKIQPAELGDSAVYLCASSLSTGELFFGEGSRLTVL.

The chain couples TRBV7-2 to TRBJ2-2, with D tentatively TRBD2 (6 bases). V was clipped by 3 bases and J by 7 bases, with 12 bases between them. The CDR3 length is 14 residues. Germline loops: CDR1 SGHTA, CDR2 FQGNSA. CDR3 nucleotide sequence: TGTGCCAGCAGCTTCCGGGGGACTGGCGGGGAGCTGTTTTTT. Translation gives CASSFRGTGGELFF.

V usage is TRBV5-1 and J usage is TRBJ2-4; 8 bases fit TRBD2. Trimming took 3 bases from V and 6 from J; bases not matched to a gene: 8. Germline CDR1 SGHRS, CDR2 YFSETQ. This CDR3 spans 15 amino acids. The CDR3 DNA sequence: TGCGCCAGCAGCTACCTAGGACTAGCCGGAAACATTCAGTACTTC. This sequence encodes CASSYLGLAGNIQYF.

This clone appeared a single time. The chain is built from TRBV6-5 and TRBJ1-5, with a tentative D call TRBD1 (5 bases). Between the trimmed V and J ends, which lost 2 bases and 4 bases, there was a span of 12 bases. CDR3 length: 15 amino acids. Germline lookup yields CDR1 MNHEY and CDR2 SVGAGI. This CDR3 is CASSYVWGENQPQHF. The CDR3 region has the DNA TGTGCCAGCAGTTACGTGTGGGGGGAAAATCAGCCCCAGCATTTT.

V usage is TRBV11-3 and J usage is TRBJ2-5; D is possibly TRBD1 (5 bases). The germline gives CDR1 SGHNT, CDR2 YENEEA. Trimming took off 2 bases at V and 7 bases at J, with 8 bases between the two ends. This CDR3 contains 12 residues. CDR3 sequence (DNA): TGTGCCAGCAGCTTATTCCAGGGGACCCAGTACTTC. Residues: CASSLFQGTQYF. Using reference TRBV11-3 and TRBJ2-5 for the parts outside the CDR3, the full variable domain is EAGVVQSPRYKIIEKKQPVAFWCNPISGHNTLYWYLQNLGQGPELLIRYENEEAVDDSQLPKDRFSAERLKGVDSTLKIQPAELGDSAVYLCASSLFQGTQYFGPGTRLLVL.

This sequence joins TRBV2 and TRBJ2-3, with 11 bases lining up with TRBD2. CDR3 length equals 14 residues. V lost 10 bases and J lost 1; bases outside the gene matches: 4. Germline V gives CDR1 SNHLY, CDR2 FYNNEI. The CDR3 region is CATGTSGRTDTQYF. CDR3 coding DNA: TGTGCCACCGGGACTAGCGGACGCACAGATACGCAGTATTTT.

CDR3 in DNA: TGTGCCAGCAGGTCGGTAGGGGTTGACGGCACTGAAGCTTTCTTT. The encoded protein is CASRSVGVDGTEAFF. The chain employs TRBV2 and TRBJ1-1; D is possibly TRBD1 (5 bases). CDR3 size: 15 residues. Looked up from germline, CDR1 is SNHLY and CDR2 is FYNNEI. V was clipped by 6 bases and J by 4 bases, with 18 bases between them.

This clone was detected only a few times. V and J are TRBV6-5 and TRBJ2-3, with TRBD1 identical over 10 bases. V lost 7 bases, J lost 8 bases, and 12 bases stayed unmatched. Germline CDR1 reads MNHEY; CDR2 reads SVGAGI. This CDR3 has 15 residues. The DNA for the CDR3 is TGTGCCAGCACCCCCAGAGAGGGACAGGGGTTTACGCAGTATTTT. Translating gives CASTPREGQGFTQYF.

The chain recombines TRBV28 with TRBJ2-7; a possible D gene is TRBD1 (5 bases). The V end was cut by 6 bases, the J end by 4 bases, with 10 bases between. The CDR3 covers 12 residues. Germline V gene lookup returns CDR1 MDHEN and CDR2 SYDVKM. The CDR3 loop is CASRTDRYEQYF. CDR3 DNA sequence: TGTGCCAGCAGAACAGACAGATACGAGCAGTACTTC.

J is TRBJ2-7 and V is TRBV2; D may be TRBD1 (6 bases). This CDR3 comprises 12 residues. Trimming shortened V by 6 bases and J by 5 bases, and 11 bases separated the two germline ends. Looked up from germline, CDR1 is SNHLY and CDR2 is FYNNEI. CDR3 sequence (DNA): TGTGCCAGCAGACCCACAGGGAACGAGCAGTACTTC. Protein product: CASRPTGNEQYF.